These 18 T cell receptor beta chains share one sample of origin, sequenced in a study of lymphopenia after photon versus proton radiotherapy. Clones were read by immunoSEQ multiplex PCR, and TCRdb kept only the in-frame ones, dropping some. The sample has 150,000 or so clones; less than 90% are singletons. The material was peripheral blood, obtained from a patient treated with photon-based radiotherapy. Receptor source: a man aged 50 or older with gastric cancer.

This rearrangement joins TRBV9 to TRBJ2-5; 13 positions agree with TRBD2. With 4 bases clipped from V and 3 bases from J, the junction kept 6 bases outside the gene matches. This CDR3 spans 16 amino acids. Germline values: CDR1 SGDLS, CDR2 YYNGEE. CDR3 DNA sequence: TGTGCCAGCAGCCCCTGGACTAGCGGGAGTAAAGAGACCCAGTACTTC. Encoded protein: CASSPWTSGSKETQYF.

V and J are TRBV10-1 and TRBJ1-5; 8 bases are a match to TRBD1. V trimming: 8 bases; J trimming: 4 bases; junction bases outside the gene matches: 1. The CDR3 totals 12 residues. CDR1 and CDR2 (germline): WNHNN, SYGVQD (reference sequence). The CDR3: CASGQGNQPQHF. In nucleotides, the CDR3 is TGCGCCAGCGGACAGGGAAATCAGCCCCAGCATTTT.

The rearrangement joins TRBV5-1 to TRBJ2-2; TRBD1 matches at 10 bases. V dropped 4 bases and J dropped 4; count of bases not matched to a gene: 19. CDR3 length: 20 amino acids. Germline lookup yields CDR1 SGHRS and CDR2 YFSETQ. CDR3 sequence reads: CASSHPGTGVAGKGTGELFF. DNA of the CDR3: TGCGCCAGCAGCCACCCCGGGACAGGGGTAGCGGGAAAAGGCACCGGGGAGCTGTTTTTT. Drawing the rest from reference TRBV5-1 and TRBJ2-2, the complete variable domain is KAGVTQTPRYLIKTRGQQVTLSCSPISGHRSVSWYQQTPGQGLQFLFEYFSETQRNKGNFPGRFSGRQFSNSRSEMNVSTLELGDSALYLCASSHPGTGVAGKGTGELFFGEGSRLTVL.

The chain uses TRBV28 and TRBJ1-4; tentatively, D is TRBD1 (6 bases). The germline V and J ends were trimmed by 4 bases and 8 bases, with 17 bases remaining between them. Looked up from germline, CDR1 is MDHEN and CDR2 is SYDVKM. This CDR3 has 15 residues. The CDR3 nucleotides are TGTGCCAGCAGTTCGCCGGGCATAGGGGGGGAAAAACTGTTTTTT. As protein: CASSSPGIGGEKLFF.

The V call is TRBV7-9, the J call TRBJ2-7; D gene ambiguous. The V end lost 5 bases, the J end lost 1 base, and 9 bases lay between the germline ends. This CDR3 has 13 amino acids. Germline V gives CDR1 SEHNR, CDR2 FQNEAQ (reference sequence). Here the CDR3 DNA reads TGTGCCAGCAGCCCCCAATCTTCCTACGAGCAGTACTTC. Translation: CASSPQSSYEQYF.

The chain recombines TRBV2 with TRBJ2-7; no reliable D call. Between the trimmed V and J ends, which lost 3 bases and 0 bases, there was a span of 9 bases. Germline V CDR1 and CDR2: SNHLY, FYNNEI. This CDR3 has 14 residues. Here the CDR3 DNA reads TGTGCCAGCAGTGAGCAGGCAGGCTCCTACGAGCAGTACTTC. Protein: CASSEQAGSYEQYF. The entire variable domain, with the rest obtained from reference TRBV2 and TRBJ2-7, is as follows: EPEVTQTPSHQVTQMGQEVILRCVPISNHLYFYWYRQILGQKVEFLVSFYNNEISEKSEIFDDQFSVERPDGSNFTLKIRSTKLEDSAMYFCASSEQAGSYEQYFGPGTRLTVT.

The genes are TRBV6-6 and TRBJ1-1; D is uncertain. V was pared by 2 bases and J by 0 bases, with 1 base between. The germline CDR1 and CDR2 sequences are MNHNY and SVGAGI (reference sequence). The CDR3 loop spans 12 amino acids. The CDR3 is CASSYMNTEAFF. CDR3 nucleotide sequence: TGTGCCAGCAGTTACATGAACACTGAAGCTTTCTTT.

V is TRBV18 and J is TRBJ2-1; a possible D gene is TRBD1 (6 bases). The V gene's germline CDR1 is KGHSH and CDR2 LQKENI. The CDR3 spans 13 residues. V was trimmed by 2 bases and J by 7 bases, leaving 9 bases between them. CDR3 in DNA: TGTGCCAGCTCACCATACAGGGAAAATGAGCAGTTCTTC. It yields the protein CASSPYRENEQFF.

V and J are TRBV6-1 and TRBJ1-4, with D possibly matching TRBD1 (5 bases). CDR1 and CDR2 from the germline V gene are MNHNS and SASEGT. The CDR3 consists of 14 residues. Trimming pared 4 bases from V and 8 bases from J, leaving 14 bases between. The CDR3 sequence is CASSGEWGLEKLFF. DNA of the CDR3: TGTGCCAGCAGTGGGGAATGGGGGTTAGAAAAACTGTTTTTT.

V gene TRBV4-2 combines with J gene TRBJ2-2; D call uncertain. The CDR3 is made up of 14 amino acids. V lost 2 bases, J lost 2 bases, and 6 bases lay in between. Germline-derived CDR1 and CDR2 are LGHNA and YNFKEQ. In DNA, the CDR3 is TGTGCCAGCAGCCAATGGGTTAACACCGGGGAGCTGTTTTTT. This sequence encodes CASSQWVNTGELFF.

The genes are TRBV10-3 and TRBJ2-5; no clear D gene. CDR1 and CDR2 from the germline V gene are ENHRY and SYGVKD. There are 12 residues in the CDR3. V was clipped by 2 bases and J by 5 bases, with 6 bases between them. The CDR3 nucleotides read TGTGCCATCAGTGAGACGGGCGAGACCCAGTACTTC. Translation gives CAISETGETQYF.

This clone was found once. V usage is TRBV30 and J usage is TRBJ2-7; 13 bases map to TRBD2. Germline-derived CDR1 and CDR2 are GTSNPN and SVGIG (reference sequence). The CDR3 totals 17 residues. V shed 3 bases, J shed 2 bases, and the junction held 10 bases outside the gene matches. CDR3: CAWSTGTSGTGAYEQYF. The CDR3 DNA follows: TGTGCCTGGAGCACCGGGACTAGCGGGACTGGGGCCTACGAGCAGTACTTC.

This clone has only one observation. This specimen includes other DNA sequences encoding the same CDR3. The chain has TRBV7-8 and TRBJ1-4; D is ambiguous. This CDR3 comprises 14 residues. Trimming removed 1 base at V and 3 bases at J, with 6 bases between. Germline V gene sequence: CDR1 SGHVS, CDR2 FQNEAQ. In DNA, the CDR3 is TGTGCCAGCAGCTTAGGACACCCTAATGAAAAACTGTTTTTT. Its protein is CASSLGHPNEKLFF.

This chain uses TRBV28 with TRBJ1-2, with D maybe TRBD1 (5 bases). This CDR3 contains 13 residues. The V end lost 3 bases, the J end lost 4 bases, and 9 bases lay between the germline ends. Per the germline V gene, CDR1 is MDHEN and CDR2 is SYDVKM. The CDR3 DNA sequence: TGTGCCAGCAGTTTTACAGGATCCTATGGCTACACCTTC. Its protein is CASSFTGSYGYTF.

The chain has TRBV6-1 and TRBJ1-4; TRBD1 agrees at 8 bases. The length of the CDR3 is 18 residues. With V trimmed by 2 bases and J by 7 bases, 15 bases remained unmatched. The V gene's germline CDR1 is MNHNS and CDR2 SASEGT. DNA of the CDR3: TGTGCCAGCAGTGAAATGGACAGGGCCCGCCGGAGGAGTGAAAAACTGTTTTTT. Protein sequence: CASSEMDRARRRSEKLFF.

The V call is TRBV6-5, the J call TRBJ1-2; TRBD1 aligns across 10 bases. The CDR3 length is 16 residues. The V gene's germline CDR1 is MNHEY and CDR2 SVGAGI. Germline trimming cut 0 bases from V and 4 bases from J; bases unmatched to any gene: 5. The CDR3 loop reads CASSYSRTGGSYGYTF. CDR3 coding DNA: TGTGCCAGCAGTTACTCCAGGACAGGGGGATCCTATGGCTACACCTTC.

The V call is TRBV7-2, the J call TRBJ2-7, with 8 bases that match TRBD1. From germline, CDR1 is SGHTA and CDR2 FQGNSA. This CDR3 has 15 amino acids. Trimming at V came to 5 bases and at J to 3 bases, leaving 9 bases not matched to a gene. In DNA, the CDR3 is TGTGCCAGCAGCCGTCCGGGACAGGCTATCTACGAGCAGTACTTC. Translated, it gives CASSRPGQAIYEQYF.

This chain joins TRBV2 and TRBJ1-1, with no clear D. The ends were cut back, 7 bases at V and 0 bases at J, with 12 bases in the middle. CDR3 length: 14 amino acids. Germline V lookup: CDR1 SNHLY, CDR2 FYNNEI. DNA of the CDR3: TGTGCCAGCACGCTCGGCCGGATGAACACTGAAGCTTTCTTT. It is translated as CASTLGRMNTEAFF.